The 24 T cell receptor beta chains below come from one sample, sequenced in a study of cytomegalovirus exposure and HLA in healthy donors. Data came from immunoSEQ multiplex PCR; TCRdb stores just in-frame clones and leaves some out. The repertoire holds about 130,000 clones, with about 94% as singletons. Source material: PBMCs. The receptors originated from a man aged 18 to 29 in good health and CMV-seropositive.

The V gene is TRBV4-1, the J gene TRBJ2-5; perhaps TRBD2 as D (6 bases). The CDR3 consists of 15 residues. Trimming pared 0 bases from V and 4 bases from J, leaving 12 bases between. CDR1 is MGHRA and CDR2 is YSYEKL in the germline V gene. The chain's CDR3 is CASSQDWGDGETQYF. The DNA of the CDR3 is TGCGCCAGCAGCCAAGACTGGGGGGACGGAGAGACCCAGTACTTC.

This clone was counted only a few times. The chain combines TRBV7-8 with TRBJ2-3; 12 nucleotides agree with TRBD2. The CDR3 loop spans 15 amino acids. J lost 3 bases, V lost 5 bases, and 3 bases had no gene match. Germline CDR1 is SGHVS and CDR2 is FQNEAQ. CDR3 amino acids: CASSTSGGYTDTQYF. CDR3 in DNA: TGTGCCAGCAGCACTAGCGGGGGGTATACAGATACGCAGTATTTT.

The chain is built from TRBV2 and TRBJ2-7; possibly TRBD2 for D (6 bases). V lost 10 bases, J lost 6 bases, and 16 bases lay in between. This CDR3 region has 12 residues. Germline CDR1 is SNHLY and CDR2 is FYNNEI. This chain's CDR3 is CATRTTWGEQYF. The CDR3 nucleotides are TGTGCCACCCGGACTACTTGGGGCGAGCAGTACTTC.

Only one count was recorded for this clone. In DNA, the CDR3 is TGTGCCAGCAGCTCCCCGAGGGGGAATGACTACAATGAGCAGTTCTTC. Protein: CASSSPRGNDYNEQFF. J is TRBJ2-1 and V is TRBV7-9, with D possibly being TRBD1 (6 bases). CDR1 and CDR2 from the germline V gene are SEHNR and FQNEAQ (reference sequence). The CDR3 is 16 residues long. Trimming removed 4 bases at V and 3 bases at J, with 16 bases between. Complete variable domain (other parts from reference TRBV7-9 and TRBJ2-1): DTGVSQNPRHKITKRGQNVTFRCDPISEHNRLYWYRQTLGQGPEFLTYFQNEAQLEKSRLLSDRFSAERPKGSFSTLEIQRTEQGDSAMYLCASSSPRGNDYNEQFFGPGTRLTVL.

The J gene is TRBJ1-2, the V gene TRBV28; D is perhaps TRBD1 (6 bases). Trimming left V 6 bases short and J 2 bases short, with 10 bases between. This CDR3 is 13 amino acids long. CDR1 and CDR2 from the germline V gene are MDHEN and SYDVKM. The CDR3 sequence is CASSRGGNYGYTF. The CDR3, as DNA: TGTGCCAGCAGCAGGGGAGGGAACTATGGCTACACCTTC.

The chain recombines TRBV5-4 with TRBJ1-3, with D tentatively TRBD1 (5 bases). The CDR3 has 14 amino acids. From germline, CDR1 is SGHNT and CDR2 YYREEE (reference sequence). Trimming took 3 bases from V and 0 from J, leaving 7 bases between them. CDR3 bases: TGTGCCAGCAGCTCAGGGATCTCTGGAAACACCATATATTTT. Protein product: CASSSGISGNTIYF.

The CDR3 nucleotides read TGTGCCTGGAGTTCTTCTCAGGGGGCTCGATGGGGGCAAGAGACCCAGTACTTC. Translation gives CAWSSSQGARWGQETQYF. The chain is built from TRBV30 and TRBJ2-5; 8 bases fit TRBD1. This CDR3 region has 18 residues. The germline CDR1 and CDR2 sequences are GTSNPN and SVGIG (reference sequence). The V and J ends lost 2 bases and 2 bases, in that order; junction bases with no gene match: 16.

As to this clone: The germline gene is not matched at one end of the junction; a read error may be the cause. The gene calls are TRBV19 and TRBJ2-5; D is unresolved. Germline CDR1 reads LNHDA; CDR2 reads SQIVND (reference sequence). The CDR3 consists of 15 residues. DNA of the CDR3: TGTGCCAGTAGTGGATTGATCTATTCAAGAGAGGCCCAGTACTTC. Protein product: CASSGLIYSREAQYF.

This chain connects TRBV5-5 to TRBJ1-2; no clear D. Germline V lookup: CDR1 SGHKS, CDR2 YYEKEE (reference sequence). Trimming took 4 bases from V and 4 from J, leaving 20 bases between them. The CDR3 contains 16 residues. The CDR3 protein is CASSPSRAISGYGYTF. For the CDR3, the DNA is TGTGCCAGCAGCCCCTCGAGGGCGATAAGTGGCTATGGCTACACCTTC.

The chain joins TRBV7-8 to TRBJ2-1; 8 nucleotides match TRBD2. The CDR3 is made up of 16 amino acids. The germline gives CDR1 SGHVS, CDR2 FQNEAQ. J lost 0 bases, V lost 0 bases, and 1 base had no gene match. The CDR3 reads CASSLAGTSSYNEQFF. As DNA, the CDR3 is TGTGCCAGCAGCTTAGCCGGGACTAGCTCCTACAATGAGCAGTTCTTC.

The sample holds one count of this clone. This rearrangement joins TRBV30 to TRBJ2-3, with 7 bases matching TRBD1. Germline CDR1 is GTSNPN and CDR2 is SVGIG (reference sequence). This CDR3 has 14 residues. V dropped 5 bases and J dropped 2; count of bases not matched to a gene: 7. The CDR3 DNA reads as TGTGCCTGGGCCACAGGGGCAATCACAGATACGCAGTATTTT. It codes for CAWATGAITDTQYF.

V and J are TRBV28 and TRBJ2-7; maybe TRBD1 (5 bases). The CDR3 covers 15 residues. V was trimmed by 3 bases and J by 0 bases, leaving 12 bases between them. The germline gives CDR1 MDHEN, CDR2 SYDVKM. For the CDR3, the DNA is TGTGCCAGCAGTTTTCAGGGAAAAAGCTCCTACGAGCAGTACTTC. It translates to CASSFQGKSSYEQYF. The full variable domain, its missing parts supplied by reference TRBV28 and TRBJ2-7, is DVKVTQSSRYLVKRTGEKVFLECVQDMDHENMFWYRQDPGLGLRLIYFSYDVKMKEKGDIPEGYSVSREKKERFSLILESASTNQTSMYLCASSFQGKSSYEQYFGPGTRLTVT.

The CDR3 DNA sequence: TGTGCCAGCAGCTTGGGGGGCTCCTACGAGCAGTACTTC. It encodes CASSLGGSYEQYF. The chain joins TRBV13 to TRBJ2-7; D might be TRBD2 (6 bases). Per the germline V gene, CDR1 is PRHDT and CDR2 is FYEKMQ (reference sequence). V lost 3 bases, J lost 0 bases, and 6 bases lay in between. There are 13 residues in the CDR3.

The chain couples TRBV6-4 to TRBJ1-2; 9 bases align to TRBD1. With 6 bases clipped from V and 9 bases from J, the junction kept 11 bases outside the gene matches. Per the germline V gene, CDR1 is MRHNA and CDR2 is SNTAGT. This CDR3 has 14 amino acids. CDR3 amino acids: CASRADRGHSRYTF. For the CDR3, the DNA is TGTGCCAGCAGGGCGGACAGGGGCCACTCCCGCTACACCTTC.

The chain uses TRBV27 and TRBJ1-5, with a weak D call TRBD1 (5 bases). V shed 4 bases and J shed 2 bases, with 12 bases lying between them. This CDR3 is built from 15 residues. The V gene's germline CDR1 is MNHEY and CDR2 SMNVEV (reference sequence). CDR3 nucleotide sequence: TGTGCCAGCAGTTGGGGGGGGATAGGCAATCAGCCCCAGCATTTT. Translated, it gives CASSWGGIGNQPQHF.

The V gene is TRBV5-1, the J gene TRBJ1-2, with TRBD1 matching 7 bases. This CDR3 has 15 residues. Germline assignment: CDR1 SGHRS and CDR2 YFSETQ. Unmatched junction bases numbered 5, after V lost 1 base and J lost 2 bases. CDR3 sequence: CASSLWQGGNYGYTF. DNA for the CDR3: TGCGCCAGCAGCTTGTGGCAGGGGGGAAACTATGGCTACACCTTC.

The CDR3 sequence: CASSETGLTRNYGYTF. Here the CDR3 DNA reads TGTGCCAGCAGTGAAACAGGTCTGACACGCAATTATGGCTACACCTTC. The V and J genes are TRBV6-1 and TRBJ1-2, with D maybe TRBD1 (5 bases). CDR1 and CDR2 from the germline V gene are MNHNS and SASEGT. The CDR3 has 16 residues. Trimming left V 2 bases short and J 5 bases short, with 18 bases between.

This clone occurred once. This chain uses TRBV5-1 with TRBJ2-3; TRBD2 might be the D (6 bases). The germline V and J ends were trimmed by 5 bases and 5 bases, with 27 bases remaining between them. Germline CDR1 SGHRS, CDR2 YFSETQ. This CDR3 is built from 18 residues. The CDR3, as DNA: TGCGCCAGCAGACGGGAGATCCGGGACCCAAGAAGGGAAGATACGCAGTATTTT. This codes for CASRREIRDPRREDTQYF.

The rearrangement uses TRBV7-8 and TRBJ2-1, with 12 bases fitting TRBD2. CDR1 and CDR2 (germline): SGHVS, FQNEAQ. The CDR3 sequence is 17 residues long. V was pared by 5 bases and J by 3 bases, with 8 bases of the junction left unmatched. The DNA of the CDR3 is TGTGCCAGCAGCCCCCTAGGGGGACTAGCGGGCTACAATGAGCAGTTCTTC. It encodes CASSPLGGLAGYNEQFF.

This chain uses TRBV21-1 with TRBJ1-5; TRBD1 was called by the table and not checked on the DNA. TRBV21-1 is described as a pseudogene. The CDR3 spans 16 residues. CDR3 residues: CASSKTGTGGDQPQHF. In DNA form, the CDR3 reads TGTGCCAGCAGCAAAACCGGGACAGGGGGCGATCAGCCCCAGCATTTT.

The sample holds one count of this clone. This chain links TRBV5-1 with TRBJ2-1, with D perhaps matching TRBD2 (5 bases). The CDR3 has 14 residues. The V gene's germline CDR1 is SGHRS and CDR2 YFSETQ. Trimming stripped 0 bases from V and 7 bases from J, with 11 bases between. The CDR3 DNA reads as TGCGCCAGCAGCTTGGGCGGGCTGGGGAATGAGCAGTTCTTC. It translates to CASSLGGLGNEQFF.

The chain links TRBV27 to TRBJ2-7; 7 nucleotides agree with TRBD1. Germline loops: CDR1 MNHEY, CDR2 SMNVEV (reference sequence). The CDR3 is 15 amino acids. With 5 bases clipped from V and 1 base from J, the junction kept 8 bases outside the gene matches. The CDR3 nucleotides are TGTGCCAGCAGTCCGGGACAGCCGGGGTCCTACGAGCAGTACTTC. Protein: CASSPGQPGSYEQYF.

The CDR3 sequence: CASSLELRETQYF. As DNA, the CDR3 is TGTGCCAGCAGTCTGGAGTTACGAGAGACCCAGTACTTC. The genes are TRBV6-6 and TRBJ2-5; no firm D call. V lost 5 bases to trimming and J lost 4 bases, with 11 bases between them. CDR1 and CDR2 (germline): MNHNY, SVGAGI (reference sequence). The CDR3 runs to 13 residues.

The V call is TRBV5-1, the J call TRBJ2-7; 7 positions match TRBD1. The CDR3 has 15 amino acids. CDR1 is SGHRS and CDR2 is YFSETQ in the germline V gene. With 1 base clipped from V and 0 bases from J, the junction kept 4 bases outside the gene matches. CDR3 nucleotide sequence: TGCGCCAGCAGCTTGTTGACAGGGAACTCCTACGAGCAGTACTTC. As protein: CASSLLTGNSYEQYF.